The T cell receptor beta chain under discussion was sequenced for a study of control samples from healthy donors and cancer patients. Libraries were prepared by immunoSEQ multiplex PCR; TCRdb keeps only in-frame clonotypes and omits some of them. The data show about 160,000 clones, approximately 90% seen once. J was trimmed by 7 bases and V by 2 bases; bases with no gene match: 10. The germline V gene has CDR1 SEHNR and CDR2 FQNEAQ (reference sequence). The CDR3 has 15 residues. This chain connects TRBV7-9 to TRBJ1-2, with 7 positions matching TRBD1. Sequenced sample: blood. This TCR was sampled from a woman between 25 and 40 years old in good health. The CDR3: CASSLRGTVSPGYTF. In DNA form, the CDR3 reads TGTGCCAGCAGCTTACGCGGGACAGTTAGTCCTGGCTACACCTTC. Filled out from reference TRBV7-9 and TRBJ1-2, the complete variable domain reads DTGVSQNPRHKITKRGQNVTFRCDPISEHNRLYWYRQTLGQGPEFLTYFQNEAQLEKSRLLSDRFSAERPKGSFSTLEIQRTEQGDSAMYLCASSLRGTVSPGYTFGSGTRLTVV.